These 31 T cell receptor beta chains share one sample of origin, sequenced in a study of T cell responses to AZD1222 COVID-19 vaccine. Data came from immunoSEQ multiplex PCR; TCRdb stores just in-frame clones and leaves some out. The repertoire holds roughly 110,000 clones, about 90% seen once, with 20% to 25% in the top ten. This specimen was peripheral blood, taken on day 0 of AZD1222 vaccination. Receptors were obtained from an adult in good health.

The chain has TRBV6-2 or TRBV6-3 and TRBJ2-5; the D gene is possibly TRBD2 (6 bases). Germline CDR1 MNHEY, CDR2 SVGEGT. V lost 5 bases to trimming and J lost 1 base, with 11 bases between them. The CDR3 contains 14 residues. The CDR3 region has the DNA TGTGCCAGCAGTAATGGACTACGCCAAGAGACCCAGTACTTC. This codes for CASSNGLRQETQYF.

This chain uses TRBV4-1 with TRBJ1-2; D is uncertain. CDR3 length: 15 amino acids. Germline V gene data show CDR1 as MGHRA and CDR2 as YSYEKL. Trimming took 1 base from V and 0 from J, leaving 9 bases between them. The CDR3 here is CASSQGTGSNYGYTF. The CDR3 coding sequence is TGCGCCAGCAGCCAAGGCACGGGGTCTAACTATGGCTACACCTTC.

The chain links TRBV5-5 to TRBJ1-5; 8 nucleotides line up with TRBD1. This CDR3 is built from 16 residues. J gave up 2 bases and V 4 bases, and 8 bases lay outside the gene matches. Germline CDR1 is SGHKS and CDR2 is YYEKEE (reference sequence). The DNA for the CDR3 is TGTGCCAGCAGCCCCGAGACAGGGGTTGGCAATCAGCCCCAGCATTTT. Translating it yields CASSPETGVGNQPQHF.

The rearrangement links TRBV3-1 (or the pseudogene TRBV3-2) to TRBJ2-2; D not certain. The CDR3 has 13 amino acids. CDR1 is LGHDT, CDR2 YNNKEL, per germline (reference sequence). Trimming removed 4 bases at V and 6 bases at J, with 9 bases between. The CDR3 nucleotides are TGTGCCAGCAGCCTCAATCCCGCCGGGGAGCTGTTTTTT. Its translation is CASSLNPAGELFF.

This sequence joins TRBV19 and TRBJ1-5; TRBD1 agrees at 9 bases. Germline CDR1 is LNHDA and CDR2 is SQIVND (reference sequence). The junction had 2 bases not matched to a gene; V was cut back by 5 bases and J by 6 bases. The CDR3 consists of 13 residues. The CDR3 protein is CASSGTGRQPQHF. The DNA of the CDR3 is TGTGCCAGTAGTGGGACAGGGCGTCAGCCCCAGCATTTT.

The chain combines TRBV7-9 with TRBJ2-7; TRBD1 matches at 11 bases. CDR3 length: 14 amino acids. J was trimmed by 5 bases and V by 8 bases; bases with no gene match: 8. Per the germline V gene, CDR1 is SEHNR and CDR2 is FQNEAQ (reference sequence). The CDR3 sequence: CASARTGGWDEQYF. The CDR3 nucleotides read TGTGCCAGCGCGAGGACAGGGGGCTGGGACGAGCAGTACTTC.

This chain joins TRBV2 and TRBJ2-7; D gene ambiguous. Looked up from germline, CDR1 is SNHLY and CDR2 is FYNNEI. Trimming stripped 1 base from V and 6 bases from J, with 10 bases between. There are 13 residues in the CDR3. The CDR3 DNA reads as TGTGCCAGCAGTGAAGTTACGAGTCGCGAGCAGTACTTC. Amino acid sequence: CASSEVTSREQYF.

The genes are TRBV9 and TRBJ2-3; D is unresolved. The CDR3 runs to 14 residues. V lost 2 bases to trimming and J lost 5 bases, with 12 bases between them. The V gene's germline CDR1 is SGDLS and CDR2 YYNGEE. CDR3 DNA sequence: TGTGCCAGCAGCGTGTTTGAAGGTCGAGATACGCAGTATTTT. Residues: CASSVFEGRDTQYF.

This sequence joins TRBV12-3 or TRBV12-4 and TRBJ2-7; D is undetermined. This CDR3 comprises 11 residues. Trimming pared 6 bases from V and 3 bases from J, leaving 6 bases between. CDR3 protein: CASSNYYEQYF. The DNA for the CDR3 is TGTGCCAGCAGCAACTACTACGAGCAGTACTTC.

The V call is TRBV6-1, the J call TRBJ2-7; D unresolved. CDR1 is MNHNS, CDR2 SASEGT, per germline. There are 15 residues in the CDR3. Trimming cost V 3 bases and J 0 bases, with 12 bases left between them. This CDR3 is CASSDRWASSYEQYF. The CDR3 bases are TGTGCCAGCAGTGATAGGTGGGCCAGCTCCTACGAGCAGTACTTC.

The CDR3 spells CASSYILTGLGEQYF. CDR3 DNA: TGTGCCAGCAGTTACATCTTGACAGGTCTGGGCGAGCAGTACTTC. The genes are TRBV6-5 and TRBJ2-7, with a weak D call TRBD1 (6 bases). The CDR3 spans 15 residues. Between the trimmed V and J ends, which lost 2 bases and 6 bases, there was a span of 17 bases. Germline assignment: CDR1 MNHEY and CDR2 SVGAGI.

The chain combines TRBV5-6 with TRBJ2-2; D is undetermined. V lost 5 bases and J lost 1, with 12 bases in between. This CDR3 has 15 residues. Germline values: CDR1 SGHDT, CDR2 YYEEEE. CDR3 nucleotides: TGTGCCAGCAGGCCGGCCCGGATGAACACCGGGGAGCTGTTTTTT. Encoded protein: CASRPARMNTGELFF.

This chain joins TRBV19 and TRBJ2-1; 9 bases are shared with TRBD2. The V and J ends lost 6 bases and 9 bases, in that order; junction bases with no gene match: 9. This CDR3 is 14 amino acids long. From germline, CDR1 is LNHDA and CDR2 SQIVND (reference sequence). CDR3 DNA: TGTGCCAGTAGATCCGGGACTAGCAGTAGTGAGCAGTTCTTC. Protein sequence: CASRSGTSSSEQFF.

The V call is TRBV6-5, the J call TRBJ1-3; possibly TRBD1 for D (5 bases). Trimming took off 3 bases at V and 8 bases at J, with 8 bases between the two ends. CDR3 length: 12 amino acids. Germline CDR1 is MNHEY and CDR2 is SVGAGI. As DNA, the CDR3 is TGTGCCAGCAGTTATTCGGGGCACACCATATATTTT. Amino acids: CASSYSGHTIYF.

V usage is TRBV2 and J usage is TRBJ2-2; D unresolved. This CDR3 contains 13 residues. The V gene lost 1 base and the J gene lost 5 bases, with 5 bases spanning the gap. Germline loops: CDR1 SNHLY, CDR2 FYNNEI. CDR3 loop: CASSEVVTGELFF. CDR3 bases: TGTGCCAGCAGTGAAGTGGTTACCGGGGAGCTGTTTTTT.

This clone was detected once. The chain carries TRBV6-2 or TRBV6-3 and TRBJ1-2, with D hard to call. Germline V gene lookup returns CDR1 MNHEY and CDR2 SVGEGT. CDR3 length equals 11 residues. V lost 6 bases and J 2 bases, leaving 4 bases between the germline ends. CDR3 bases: TGTGCCAGCAGCAAAAACTATGGCTACACCTTC. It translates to CASSKNYGYTF.

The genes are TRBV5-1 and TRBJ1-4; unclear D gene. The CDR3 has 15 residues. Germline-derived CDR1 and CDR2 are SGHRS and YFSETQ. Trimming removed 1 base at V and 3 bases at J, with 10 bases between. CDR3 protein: CASSLLGRANEKLFF. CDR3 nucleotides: TGCGCCAGCAGCTTGTTAGGGAGGGCTAATGAAAAACTGTTTTTT.

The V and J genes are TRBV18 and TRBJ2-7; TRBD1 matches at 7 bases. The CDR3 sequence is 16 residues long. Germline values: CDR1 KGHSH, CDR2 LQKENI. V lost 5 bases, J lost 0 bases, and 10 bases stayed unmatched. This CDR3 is CASSTSGTESSYEQYF. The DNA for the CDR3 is TGTGCCAGCTCAACGTCCGGGACAGAGAGCTCCTACGAGCAGTACTTC.

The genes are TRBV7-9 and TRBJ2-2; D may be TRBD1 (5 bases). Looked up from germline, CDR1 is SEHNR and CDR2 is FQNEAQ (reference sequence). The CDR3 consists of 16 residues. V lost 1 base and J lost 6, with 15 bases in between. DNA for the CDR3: TGTGCCAGCAGCTTAGTGGCAGGGATAGTCCCCGGGGAGCTGTTTTTT. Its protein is CASSLVAGIVPGELFF.

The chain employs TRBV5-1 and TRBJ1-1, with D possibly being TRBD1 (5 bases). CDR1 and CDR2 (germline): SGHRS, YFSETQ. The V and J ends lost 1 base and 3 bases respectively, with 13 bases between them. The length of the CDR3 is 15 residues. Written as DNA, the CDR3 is TGCGCCAGCAGCTTGTCAGGGTCCGATCACACTGAAGCTTTCTTT. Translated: CASSLSGSDHTEAFF.

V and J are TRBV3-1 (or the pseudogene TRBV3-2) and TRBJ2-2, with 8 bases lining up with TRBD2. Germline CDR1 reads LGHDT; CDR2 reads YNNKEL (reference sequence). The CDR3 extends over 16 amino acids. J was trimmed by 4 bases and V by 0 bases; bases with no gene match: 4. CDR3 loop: CASSQEGGGFTGELFF. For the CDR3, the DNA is TGTGCCAGCAGCCAAGAGGGCGGGGGGTTCACCGGGGAGCTGTTTTTT.

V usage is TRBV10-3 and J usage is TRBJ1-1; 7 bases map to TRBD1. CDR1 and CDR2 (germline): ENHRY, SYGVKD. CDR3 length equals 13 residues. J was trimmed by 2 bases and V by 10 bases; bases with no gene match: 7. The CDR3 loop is CATTGTANTEAFF. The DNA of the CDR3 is TGTGCCACCACCGGGACAGCCAACACTGAAGCTTTCTTT.

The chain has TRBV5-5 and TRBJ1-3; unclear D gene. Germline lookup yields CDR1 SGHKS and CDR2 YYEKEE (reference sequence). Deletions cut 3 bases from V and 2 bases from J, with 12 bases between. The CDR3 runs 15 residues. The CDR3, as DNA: TGTGCCAGCAGCTCGCCCACCGGGACTGGAAACACCATATATTTT. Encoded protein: CASSSPTGTGNTIYF.

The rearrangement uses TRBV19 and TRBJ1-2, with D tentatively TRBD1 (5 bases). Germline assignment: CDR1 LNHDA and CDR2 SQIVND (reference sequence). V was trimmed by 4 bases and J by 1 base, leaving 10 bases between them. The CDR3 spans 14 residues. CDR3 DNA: TGTGCCAGTAGTAGACGACAGATTAACTATGGCTACACCTTC. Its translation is CASSRRQINYGYTF.

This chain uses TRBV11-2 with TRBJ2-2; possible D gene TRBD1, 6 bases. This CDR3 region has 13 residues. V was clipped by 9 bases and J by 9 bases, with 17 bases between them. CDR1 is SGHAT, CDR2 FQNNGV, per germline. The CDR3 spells CASSQGIARELFF. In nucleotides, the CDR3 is TGTGCCAGTAGTCAGGGGATCGCCCGGGAGCTGTTTTTT.

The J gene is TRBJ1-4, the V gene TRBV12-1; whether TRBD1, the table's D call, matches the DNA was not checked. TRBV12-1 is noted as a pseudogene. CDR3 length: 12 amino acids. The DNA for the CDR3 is TGTGCCAGCAGCCATTACCAGGGGAAACTGTTTTTT. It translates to CASSHYQGKLFF.

The CDR3 loop is CASSQTQVYGYTF. CDR3 DNA sequence: TGTGCCAGCAGCCAGACTCAAGTCTATGGCTACACCTTC. The chain has TRBV12-3 or TRBV12-4 and TRBJ1-2; no clear D. The CDR3 runs to 13 residues. Trimming left V 6 bases short and J 4 bases short, with 12 bases between.

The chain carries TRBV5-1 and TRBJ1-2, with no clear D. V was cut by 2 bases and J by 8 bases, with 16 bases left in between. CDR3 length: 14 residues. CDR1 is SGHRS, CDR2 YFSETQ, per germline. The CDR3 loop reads CASSFYSREGGYTF. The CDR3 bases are TGCGCCAGCAGCTTTTATTCAAGGGAGGGAGGCTACACCTTC.

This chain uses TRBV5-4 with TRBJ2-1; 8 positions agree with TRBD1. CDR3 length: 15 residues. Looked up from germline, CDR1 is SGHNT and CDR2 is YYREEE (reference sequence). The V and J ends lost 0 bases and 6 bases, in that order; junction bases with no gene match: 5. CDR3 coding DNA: TGTGCCAGCAGCTTGGGTGGGACAGGATTCAATGAGCAGTTCTTC. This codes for CASSLGGTGFNEQFF.

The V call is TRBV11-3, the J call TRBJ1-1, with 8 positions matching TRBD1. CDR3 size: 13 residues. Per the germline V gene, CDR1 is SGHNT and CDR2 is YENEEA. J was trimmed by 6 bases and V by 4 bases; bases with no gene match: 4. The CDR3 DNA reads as TGTGCCAGCAGCTCCGCAGGGGGCGCTGAAGCTTTCTTT. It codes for CASSSAGGAEAFF.

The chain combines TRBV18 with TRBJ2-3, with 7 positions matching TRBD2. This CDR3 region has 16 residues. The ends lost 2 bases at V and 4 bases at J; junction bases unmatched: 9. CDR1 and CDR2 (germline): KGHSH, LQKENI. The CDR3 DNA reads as TGTGCCAGCTCACCATTGGGAGGGGCTCGCGCAGATACGCAGTATTTT. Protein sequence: CASSPLGGARADTQYF.